This T cell receptor beta chain was observed in a study of cytomegalovirus exposure and HLA in healthy donors. In the PCR, 60 Vbeta and 13 Jbeta primers were used. This table comes from immunoSEQ multiplex PCR, and its TCRdb copy is limited to in-frame clones, with some not included. The table records around 140,000 clones, around three quarters of them present only once. The donors (healthy individuals) were bone marrow donors. With regard to this clone: Its antigen is not known.

CDR3 length equals 18 residues. Germline values: CDR1 SGHNT, CDR2 YENEEA. The V end lost 0 bases, the J end lost 0 bases, and 15 bases lay between the germline ends. Overall study findings and caveats: Among the most significant clusters, several appeared linked to common viral pathogens in a later analysis. The number of N-insertions in an Asian-associated ancestry cluster was reportedly below the approximately 690-donor mean in a later analysis. Highest at DRB1 and lowest at HLA-C, TCR association rates differed among HLA loci in a later analysis.

The chain couples TRBV11-3 to TRBJ2-1; tentatively, D is TRBD2 (6 bases). The sequenced material came from PBMCs. The TCR comes from a woman aged 40 to 50 in good health and CMV-seropositive. CDR3 coding DNA: TGTGCCAGCAGCTTAGATCAGGGAGGTAGCAGCTCCTACAATGAGCAGTTCTTC. Amino acid sequence: CASSLDQGGSSSYNEQFF.